This T cell receptor (beta chain) was captured by sequencing in a study of cytomegalovirus exposure and HLA in healthy donors. The ends lost 6 bases at V and 7 bases at J; junction bases unmatched: 10. Germline CDR1 and CDR2: MDHEN and SYDVKM. The CDR3 totals 14 residues. Healthy individuals who donated bone marrow served as the donors. It was with 60 Vbeta and 13 Jbeta primers that the PCR ran. Assay used: immunoSEQ multiplex PCR; TCRdb lists only in-frame clones, some missing. The table lists 90,000 to 150,000 clones, 65% to 85% of them singletons, with approximately 0.22% in the top ten. The genes are TRBV28 and TRBJ2-5; TRBD2 aligns across 8 bases. This clonotype was sampled from a man between 50 and 59 years old in good health and CMV-seronegative. Sequenced: PBMCs. The CDR3: CASRVSGGLRTQYF. The CDR3 DNA is TGTGCCAGCAGGGTGAGCGGGGGCTTAAGGACCCAGTACTTC.